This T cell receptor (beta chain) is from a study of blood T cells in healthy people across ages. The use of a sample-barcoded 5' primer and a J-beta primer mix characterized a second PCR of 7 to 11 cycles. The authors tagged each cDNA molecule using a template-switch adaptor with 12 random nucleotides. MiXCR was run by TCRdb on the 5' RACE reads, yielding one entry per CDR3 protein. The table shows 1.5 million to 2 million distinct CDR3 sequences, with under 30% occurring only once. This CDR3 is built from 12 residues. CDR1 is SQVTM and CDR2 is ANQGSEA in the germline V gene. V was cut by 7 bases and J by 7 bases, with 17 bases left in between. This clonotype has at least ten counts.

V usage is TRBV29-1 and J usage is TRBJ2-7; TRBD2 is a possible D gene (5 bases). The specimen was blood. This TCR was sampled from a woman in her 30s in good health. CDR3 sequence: CSGYTGGGEQYF. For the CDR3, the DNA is TGCAGCGGGTACACCGGTGGCGGGGAGCAGTACTTC.